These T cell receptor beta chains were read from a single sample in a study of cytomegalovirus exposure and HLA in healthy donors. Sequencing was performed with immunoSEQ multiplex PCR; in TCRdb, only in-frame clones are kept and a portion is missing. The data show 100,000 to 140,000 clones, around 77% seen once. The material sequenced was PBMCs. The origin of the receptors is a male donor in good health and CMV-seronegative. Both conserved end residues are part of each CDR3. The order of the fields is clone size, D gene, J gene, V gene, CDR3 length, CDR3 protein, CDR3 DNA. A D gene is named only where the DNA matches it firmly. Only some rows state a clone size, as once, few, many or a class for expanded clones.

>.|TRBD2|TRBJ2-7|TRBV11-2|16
CASSPGASGRAQEQYF
TGTGCCAGCAGCCCAGGCGCTAGCGGGAGGGCTCAAGAGCAGTACTTC
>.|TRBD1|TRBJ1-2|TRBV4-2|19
CASSQGSIYSDRGPYGYTF
TGTGCCAGCAGCCAAGGTTCTATATATTCGGACAGGGGGCCGTATGGCTACACCTTC
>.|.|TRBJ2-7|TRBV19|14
CASSFRGAAYEQYF
TGTGCCAGTAGTTTTCGGGGGGCCGCCTACGAGCAGTACTTC
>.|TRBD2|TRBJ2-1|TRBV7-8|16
CASSSGSSSGHNEQFF
TGTGCCAGCTCTAGCGGGAGTTCTTCGGGACACAATGAGCAGTTCTTC
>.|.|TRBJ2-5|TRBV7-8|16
CASSLVSGEGDETQYF
TGTGCCAGCAGCTTAGTATCGGGGGAGGGGGACGAGACCCAGTACTTC
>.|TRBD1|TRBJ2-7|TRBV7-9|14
CASRPDRGPYEQYF
TGTGCCAGCAGACCGGACAGGGGGCCGTACGAGCAGTACTTC
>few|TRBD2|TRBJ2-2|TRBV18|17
CASLPPGTSGNTGELFF
TGTGCCAGCTTACCGCCCGGGACTAGCGGGAACACCGGGGAGCTGTTTTTT
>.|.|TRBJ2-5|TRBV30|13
CAWSKGQEREQYF
TGTGCCTGGAGTAAAGGACAGGAACGGGAGCAGTACTTC
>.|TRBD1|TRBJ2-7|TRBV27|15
CASSSGTGVLYEQYF
TGTGCCAGCAGTTCAGGGACAGGGGTTCTCTACGAGCAGTACTTC
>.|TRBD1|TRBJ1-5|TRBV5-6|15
CASSLGRGRLQPQHF
TGTGCCAGCAGCTTGGGCAGGGGGCGCCTTCAGCCCCAGCATTTT